A selection of T cell receptor beta chains follows, all from one sample in a study of molecular identifiers for immune sequencing clone quantification. A single record per CDR3 protein comes from TCRdb applying MiXCR to the PCR reads. The sample gives approximately 550,000 distinct CDR3 sequences, around 23% of which show up once; around 0.78% is in the top ten. Source material: naive CD8+ T cells from blood, with Jurkat cell RNA spiked in. The receptors originated from a human donor in good health. Some libraries in this study had Jurkat cell RNA spiked in. Both conserved end residues are part of each CDR3. Fields, in order: V gene, CDR3 length, clone size, D gene, J gene, CDR3 protein, CDR3 DNA. The D gene is left open where the match is weak. Clone size is shown for a subset of rows, as once, few, many or a class of expanded clone.

TRBV18	15	.	TRBD1	TRBJ2-3	CASSHPGQGSDTQYF	TGTGCCAGCTCGCACCCGGGACAGGGATCAGATACGCAGTATTTT
TRBV13	18	many	.	TRBJ2-3	CASSSPRSARGYTDTQYF	TGTGCCAGCAGCTCCCCGCGTTCGGCGCGGGGCTACACAGATACGCAGTATTTT
TRBV9	13	many	.	TRBJ2-3	CASSVTLGSTQYF	TGTGCCAGCAGCGTTACCCTGGGGTCTACGCAGTATTTT
TRBV3-1	18	.	.	TRBJ2-2	CASSQEFRGGDPTGELFF	TGTGCCAGCAGCCAAGAATTTAGGGGGGGTGATCCCACCGGGGAGCTGTTTTTT
TRBV27	14	.	TRBD1	TRBJ2-2	CASSIQGAAGELFF	TGTGCCAGCAGTATACAGGGGGCGGCAGGGGAGCTGTTTTTT
TRBV4-3	14	many	.	TRBJ2-7	CASSQDMQGYEQYF	TGCGCCAGCAGCCAAGATATGCAGGGCTACGAGCAGTACTTC
TRBV29-1	13	many	.	TRBJ2-1	CSVAPVAGNEQFF	TGCAGCGTGGCCCCTGTTGCAGGGAATGAGCAGTTCTTC
TRBV3-1	15	.	.	TRBJ1-1	CASSQAGRENTEAFF	TGTGCCAGCAGCCAGGCCGGACGGGAGAACACTGAAGCTTTCTTT
TRBV20-1	15	few	TRBD2	TRBJ2-1	CSARAPGGPLNEQFF	TGCAGTGCTAGAGCCCCGGGGGGGCCTTTGAATGAGCAGTTCTTC
TRBV6-5	12	many	.	TRBJ1-2	CASSYGPVGYTF	TGTGCCAGCAGTTACGGTCCCGTCGGCTACACCTTC
TRBV5-6	15	many	TRBD2	TRBJ2-1	CASSSGTSGYNEQFF	TGTGCCAGCAGTTCCGGGACTAGCGGGTACAATGAGCAGTTCTTC
TRBV12-3/TRBV12-4	17	few	.	TRBJ1-1	CASSFLGPRDVNTEAFF	TGTGCCAGCAGTTTCTTAGGTCCGCGGGACGTGAACACTGAAGCTTTCTTT
TRBV7-2	13	many	.	TRBJ2-3	CASSFVPTDTQYF	TGTGCCAGCAGCTTTGTACCGACAGATACGCAGTATTTT
TRBV20-1	15	.	.	TRBJ2-5	CSAPPHGGLLETQYF	TGCAGTGCTCCCCCTCACGGGGGACTCTTGGAGACCCAGTACTTC
TRBV7-9	16	.	TRBD2	TRBJ2-3	CASSRRTSEDTDTQYF	TGTGCCAGCAGCCGGCGGACTAGCGAGGACACAGATACGCAGTATTTT
TRBV9	15	few	TRBD1	TRBJ2-1	CASSAGQGEYNEQFF	TGTGCCAGCAGCGCGGGACAGGGCGAATACAATGAGCAGTTCTTC
TRBV5-5	15	.	.	TRBJ1-5	CAGSLVVGDNQPQHF	TGTGCCGGCAGCTTGGTTGTGGGAGATAATCAGCCCCAGCATTTT
TRBV19	19	few	TRBD1	TRBJ2-3	CASSIGTAKIKTGTDTQYF	TGTGCCAGTAGTATCGGGACAGCGAAAATAAAAACGGGTACAGATACGCAGTATTTT
TRBV27	14	.	.	TRBJ2-7	CASSLASTPAEQYF	TGTGCCAGCAGTTTGGCTAGCACCCCCGCCGAGCAGTACTTC
TRBV28	17	.	TRBD2	TRBJ2-4	CASSLRTSGRAKNIQHF	TGTGCCAGCAGTTTACGAACTAGCGGGAGGGCCAAAAACATTCAGCACTTC
TRBV27	13	.	.	TRBJ2-2	CASMYLRAGELFF	TGTGCCAGCATGTATCTCCGTGCCGGGGAGCTGTTTTTT
TRBV4-1	15	many	.	TRBJ2-7	CASSQVEGTSYEQYF	TGCGCCAGCAGCCAAGTCGAAGGGACATCCTACGAGCAGTACTTC
TRBV28	15	.	.	TRBJ1-1	CASSLSAGGNTEAFF	TGTGCCAGCAGTTTATCGGCTGGGGGGAACACTGAAGCTTTCTTT
TRBV7-2	16	many	.	TRBJ1-1	CASSLVPWEGGTEAFF	TGTGCCAGCAGCTTAGTTCCCTGGGAAGGTGGCACTGAAGCTTTCTTT
TRBV20-1	13	many	.	TRBJ2-3	CSATQSSTDTQYF	TGCAGTGCGACACAATCTAGCACAGATACGCAGTATTTT
TRBV6-1	16	.	.	TRBJ1-1	CASSGGVFRPNTEAFF	TGTGCCAGCAGTGGAGGGGTCTTCCGCCCGAACACTGAAGCTTTCTTT
TRBV11-2	16	.	.	TRBJ2-7	CASSLDFGPGAYEQYF	TGTGCCAGCAGCTTAGATTTCGGACCGGGTGCCTACGAGCAGTACTTC
TRBV13	17	.	TRBD2	TRBJ2-7	CASSGEAGTSGSYERYF	TGTGCCAGCAGCGGGGAAGCAGGGACTAGCGGGAGCTACGAGCGGTACTTC
TRBV5-3	15	few	TRBD2	TRBJ2-1	CASSLNPGLADEQFF	TGTGCCAGCAGCTTGAATCCTGGACTAGCCGATGAGCAGTTCTTC
TRBV27	17	many	TRBD1	TRBJ1-1	CASSLAGGRIAGTEAFF	TGTGCCAGCAGTTTAGCAGGGGGCAGGATAGCGGGCACTGAAGCTTTCTTT
TRBV4-1	15	.	.	TRBJ2-7	CASSPGGQATYEQYF	TGCGCCAGCAGCCCGGGGGGACAGGCAACCTACGAGCAGTACTTC
TRBV28	14	.	.	TRBJ1-3	CASSLLGGGNTIYF	TGTGCCAGCAGTTTATTAGGTGGGGGAAACACCATATATTTT
TRBV4-3	13	many	.	TRBJ2-7	CASSQEAYYEQYF	TGCGCCAGCAGCCAAGAGGCCTACTACGAGCAGTACTTC
TRBV29-1	13	.	.	TRBJ1-1	CSVGPQAGTEAFF	TGCAGCGTTGGCCCCCAGGCCGGCACTGAAGCTTTCTTT
TRBV14	15	few	.	TRBJ2-1	CASSQEVWTENEQFF	TGTGCCAGCAGCCAAGAGGTATGGACTGAAAATGAGCAGTTCTTC
TRBV6-2/TRBV6-3	14	few	.	TRBJ2-7	CASSERTAEREQYF	TGTGCCAGCAGTGAACGGACAGCGGAAAGAGAGCAGTACTTC
TRBV19	15	few	TRBD1	TRBJ2-1	CASSMAGTANNEQFF	TGTGCCAGTAGTATGGCCGGGACAGCGAACAATGAGCAGTTCTTC
TRBV3-1	15	many	.	TRBJ2-3	CASSQDLGVADTQYF	TGTGCCAGCAGCCAAGATCTGGGGGTAGCAGATACGCAGTATTTT
TRBV7-9	14	.	.	TRBJ2-7	CVSSPAGGFYEQYF	TGTGTCAGCAGCCCCGCGGGCGGGTTCTACGAGCAGTACTTC
TRBV29-1	12	few	.	TRBJ2-7	CSVVSGDYEQYF	TGCAGCGTTGTGAGCGGCGACTACGAGCAGTACTTC
TRBV9	17	few	TRBD2	TRBJ2-7	CASSVGMVTGGNYEQYF	TGTGCCAGCAGCGTAGGAATGGTGACGGGGGGAAACTACGAGCAGTACTTC
TRBV5-6	15	few	.	TRBJ2-7	CASTLVRGGSYEQYF	TGTGCCAGCACGCTCGTTAGGGGCGGCTCCTACGAGCAGTACTTC